This T cell receptor beta chain was documented in a study of shared T cell receptors in the human thymus. Measured with immunoSEQ multiplex PCR; TCRdb has only the in-frame clones, and not every one. The sample has approximately 660,000 clones, approximately 90% seen once. The CDR3 covers 17 residues. The ends were cut back, 6 bases at V and 0 bases at J, with 15 bases in the middle. Germline CDR1 reads MDHEN; CDR2 reads SYDVKM. The data also belong to a second study, concerning human thymus T cells. From that paper: Each of the donors was a healthy Finnish infant who was undergoing open corrective cardiac surgery for congenital heart defects. The thymus was resected at corrective cardiac surgery. V and J genes seemed to be used with bias in thymic and blood repertoires. Among unrelated individuals, related research reported thymic repertoires that overlapped highly.

The sequence was obtained from a boy less than two years old with a congenital heart defect. This chain uses TRBV28 with TRBJ2-6; weak D call: TRBD1 (6 bases). The material sequenced was thymocytes. Written as DNA, the CDR3 is TGTGCCAGCAGCCTTGCGGACAGAGACTCTGGGGCCAACGTCCTGACTTTC. This codes for CASSLADRDSGANVLTF.